Sequencing of this TCR beta chain was carried out in a study of Ad26.COV2.S vaccination and SARS-CoV-2 variants. Noted treatment: some 19 received Ad26.COV2.S at low or high dose, single or two shots; roughly five received placebo; per-sample allocation not given. Material that was analyzed had been drawn on day 63 after the first vaccine or placebo injection. It was an adult aged 18-55 years in Boston who was the donor. Expression of Wuhan-strain SARS-CoV-2 spike came from the Ad26 vector that formed the vaccine. Assay used: immunoSEQ multiplex PCR; TCRdb lists only in-frame clones, some missing. The table lists about 350,000 clones, 88% of them singletons. Overall study results and limits: Whether participants received vaccine or placebo, their non-spike TCR breadth was similar. Spike-specific TCR breadth was greater in vaccine than placebo recipients.

The CDR3 loop spans 11 amino acids. CDR1 KGHSH and CDR2 LQKENI come from the germline V gene. V lost 6 bases, J lost 11 bases, and 11 bases lay in between. Turning to this clone: No antigen is known for it.

Material: peripheral blood, obtained in a trial of Ad26.COV2.S vaccine versus placebo. The J gene is TRBJ2-1, the V gene TRBV18; no definite D call. This clonotype originated in a person between 18 and 60 years old who received the Ad26.COV2.S COVID-19 vaccine or a placebo. The DNA for the CDR3 is TGTGCCAGCTCCGTAGAGTCAAAGCAGTTCTTC. Protein: CASSVESKQFF.